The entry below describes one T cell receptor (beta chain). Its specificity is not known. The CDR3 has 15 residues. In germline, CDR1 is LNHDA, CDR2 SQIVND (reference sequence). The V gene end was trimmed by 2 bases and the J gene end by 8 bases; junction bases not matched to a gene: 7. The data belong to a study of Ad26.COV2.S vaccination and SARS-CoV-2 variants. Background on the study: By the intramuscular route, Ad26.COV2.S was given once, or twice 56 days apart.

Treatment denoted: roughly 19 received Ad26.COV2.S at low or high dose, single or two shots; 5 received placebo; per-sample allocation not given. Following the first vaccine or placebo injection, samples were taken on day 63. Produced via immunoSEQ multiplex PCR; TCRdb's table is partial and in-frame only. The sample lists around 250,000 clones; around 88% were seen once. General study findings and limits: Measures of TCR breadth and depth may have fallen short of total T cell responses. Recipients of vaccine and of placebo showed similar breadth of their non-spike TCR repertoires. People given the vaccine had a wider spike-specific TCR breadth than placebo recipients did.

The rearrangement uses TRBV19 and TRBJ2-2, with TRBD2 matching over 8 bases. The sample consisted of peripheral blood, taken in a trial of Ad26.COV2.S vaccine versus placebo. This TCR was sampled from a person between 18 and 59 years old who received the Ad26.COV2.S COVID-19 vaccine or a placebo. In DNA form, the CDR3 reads TGTGCCAGTAGTATACCAGCGGGAGCGGTGGGGGAGCTGTTTTTT. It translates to CASSIPAGAVGELFF. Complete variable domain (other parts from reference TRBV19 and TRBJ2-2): DGGITQSPKYLFRKEGQNVTLSCEQNLNHDAMYWYRQDPGQGLRLIYYSQIVNDFQKGDIAEGYSVSREKKESFPLTVTSAQKNPTAFYLCASSIPAGAVGELFFGEGSRLTVL.